This T cell receptor (beta chain) was documented in a study of shared clonotypes between healthy human individuals. Details on this clone: What it recognizes is unknown.

Terminally differentiated effector memory CD45RA+ cells were left out of the naive CD8 fraction, which was CD45RO-negative and positively selected for CCR7. General study findings and limits: It was anticipated that sequencing depth would influence how many clonotypes donors shared.

Assay: immunoSEQ multiplex PCR; the TCRdb copy retains only in-frame clones and omits some. The data show some 2 million clones, approximately 95% seen once. Germline V CDR1 and CDR2: SEHNR, FQNEAQ (reference sequence). V lost 0 bases and J lost 5; bases outside the gene matches: 6. The CDR3 is made up of 15 amino acids. V gene TRBV7-9 combines with J gene TRBJ2-5; 7 nucleotides match TRBD1. Sequencing was performed on naive CD8+ T cells sorted from blood. The TCR originated in a man between 18 and 35 years old in good health. The CDR3 DNA sequence: TGTGCCAGCAGCTTAGCGCAGGGGGTACGGGAGACCCAGTACTTC. Encoded protein: CASSLAQGVRETQYF.